The rows below give T cell receptor beta chains drawn from one sample of a study of cytomegalovirus exposure and HLA in healthy donors. The protocol was immunoSEQ multiplex PCR, while the TCRdb copy is restricted to in-frame clones and leaves out a portion. The sample holds roughly 140,000 clones, under 75% seen once. Input material: PBMCs. Every receptor here comes from a woman aged 55-69 years in good health and CMV-seropositive. The CDR3 runs from the conserved cysteine through the conserved F or W. A D gene is named only where the DNA matches it firmly. A row's size may be missing; if present it is once, few, many or a size class.

J	size	V	D	CDR3	DNA
TRBJ2-7	.	TRBV10-2	TRBD2	CASSEQSSGRAGNQNEQYF	TGCGCCAGCAGTGAGCAGAGTAGCGGGAGGGCCGGTAACCAGAACGAGCAGTACTTC
TRBJ1-1	few	TRBV19	.	CASIDTRTALNTEAFF	TGTGCCAGTATCGATACGCGGACAGCTTTGAACACTGAAGCTTTCTTT
TRBJ2-7	.	TRBV19	.	CASSPYNFNTYEQYF	TGTGCCAGTAGCCCGTACAATTTTAACACCTACGAGCAGTACTTC
TRBJ2-7	many	TRBV4-3	TRBD1	CASSQAAQGQGSYEQYF	TGCGCCAGCAGCCAAGCGGCTCAGGGACAGGGGTCCTACGAGCAGTACTTC
TRBJ2-1	few	TRBV11-3	TRBD2	CASSLGGSGTPNEQFF	TGTGCCAGCAGCTTAGGTGGTAGCGGGACCCCAAATGAGCAGTTCTTC
TRBJ2-3	.	TRBV9	.	CASSPRAEVSTDTQYF	TGTGCCAGCAGCCCACGAGCGGAAGTCAGCACAGATACGCAGTATTTT
TRBJ2-7	.	TRBV18	TRBD2	CASSPEAGGSYEQYF	TGTGCCAGCTCACCTGAGGCGGGAGGGAGCTACGAGCAGTACTTC
TRBJ2-1	.	TRBV10-1	.	CASSVYPEGYNEQFF	TGCGCCAGCAGTGTCTACCCGGAGGGATATAATGAGCAGTTCTTC
TRBJ2-3	.	TRBV9	.	CASSVAGRRVDTQYF	TGTGCCAGCAGCGTAGCCGGGAGACGGGTAGATACGCAGTATTTT
TRBJ2-7	.	TRBV18	TRBD1	CASSPGQPRDEQYF	TGTGCCAGCTCACCGGGACAGCCTCGGGACGAGCAGTACTTC
TRBJ2-5	.	TRBV5-1	TRBD2	CASSGLAGVETQYF	TGCGCCAGCAGCGGCCTAGCGGGAGTAGAGACCCAGTACTTC
TRBJ1-1	few	TRBV9	TRBD1	CASSESDRGLPFF	TGTGCCAGCAGCGAATCTGACAGGGGCCTTCCTTTCTTT
TRBJ2-3	.	TRBV7-3	.	CASSLEGGTTDTQYF	TGTGCCAGCAGCTTAGAGGGCGGGACTACAGATACGCAGTATTTT
TRBJ2-7	.	TRBV6-5	TRBD2	CASSFIAGPPYF	TGTGCCAGCAGTTTCATAGCGGGACCGCCGTACTTC